Included here is one T cell receptor (beta chain) sequence, with context. What it binds is unknown. The data originate from a study of blood T cells in healthy people across ages. General observations from the study: Getting older went along with TCR beta diversity per million T cells dropping roughly linearly. A strong correlation was found between TCR beta diversity and the percentage of naive T cells.

The CDR3 covers 16 residues. Trimming at V came to 3 bases and at J to 4 bases, leaving 7 bases not matched to a gene. Per the germline V gene, CDR1 is SGHDT and CDR2 is YYEEEE. For the second PCR, which ran for about 6 to 12 cycles, a sample-barcoded 5' primer and a J-beta primer mix were used. Sequencing yielded, for each sample, at least 3 million paired-end reads carrying CDR3. Via MiXCR, TCRdb re-called the 5' RACE reads, giving one row per CDR3 protein. The repertoire holds roughly 1.6 million distinct CDR3 sequences, 30% to 40% seen once, with around 11% in the top ten. Material for sequencing was blood. The sequence was obtained from a woman aged 25 to 39 in good health. V and J are TRBV5-6 and TRBJ2-6; the match to TRBD1 covers 7 bases. CDR3 in DNA: TGTGCCAGCAGCTCCAGGACAGGTATGGGGGCCAACGTCCTGACTTTC. Translating gives CASSSRTGMGANVLTF. The full variable domain, rest sourced from reference TRBV5-6 and TRBJ2-6, is DAGVTQSPTHLIKTRGQQVTLRCSPKSGHDTVSWYQQALGQGPQFIFQYYEEEERQRGNFPDRFSGHQFPNYSSELNVNALLLGDSALYLCASSSRTGMGANVLTFGAGSRLTVL.